This passage covers 14 T cell receptor beta chains from one sample sequenced in a study of control samples from healthy donors and cancer patients (dated by TCRdb to about 2020). The library was produced with the immunoSEQ multiplex PCR assay. TCRdb holds this immuneACCESS table with in-frame rearrangements only. Some clones are missing; in checked studies, unresolved V genes explain under half, and the rest has no known cause. Recorded for this sample are around 75,000 clones; 80% to 95% of them occurred a single time. Jointly, the top ten make up about 5.6% of the sample. Sequencing was carried out using blood. Every receptor here comes from an older woman in good health.

The chain is built from TRBV7-6 and TRBJ2-1, with TRBD2 matching over 11 bases. CDR3 size: 16 residues. The junction had 5 bases not matched to a gene; V was cut back by 6 bases and J by 1 base. The V gene's germline CDR1 is SGHVS and CDR2 FNYEAQ. In DNA form, the CDR3 reads TGTGCCAGCAGTAGTAGCGGGAGGGCTTCCTACAATGAGCAGTTCTTC. Residues: CASSSSGRASYNEQFF.

This chain connects TRBV27 to TRBJ1-2, with D perhaps matching TRBD1 (5 bases). The germline V and J ends were trimmed by 3 bases and 7 bases, with 18 bases remaining between them. There are 15 residues in the CDR3. Germline V gene data show CDR1 as MNHEY and CDR2 as SMNVEV (reference sequence). Written as DNA, the CDR3 is TGTGCCAGCAGTTTGGGACTGGGGGTAGGGGTTGGCTACACCTTC. Protein product: CASSLGLGVGVGYTF.

This chain connects TRBV10-3 to TRBJ1-5; D might be TRBD1 (6 bases). The CDR3 covers 16 residues. Trimming cost V 1 base and J 4 bases, with 14 bases left between them. Per the germline V gene, CDR1 is ENHRY and CDR2 is SYGVKD. The CDR3 region is CAISEFGGGNNQPQHF. The CDR3 DNA is TGTGCCATCAGTGAGTTCGGAGGGGGAAATAATCAGCCCCAGCATTTT.

J is TRBJ2-5 and V is TRBV28; no reliable D call. Germline CDR1 MDHEN, CDR2 SYDVKM. The length of the CDR3 is 15 residues. V was pared by 4 bases and J by 4 bases, with 16 bases between. CDR3 in amino acids: CASSSTYGLVETQYF. The CDR3 coding sequence is TGTGCCAGCAGTTCTACTTACGGGTTGGTAGAGACCCAGTACTTC.

The chain couples TRBV19 to TRBJ2-6; TRBD1 agrees at 7 bases. Trimming at V came to 5 bases and at J to 0 bases, leaving 1 base not matched to a gene. CDR1 is LNHDA, CDR2 SQIVND, per germline (reference sequence). The CDR3 consists of 15 residues. The CDR3 loop is CASSWDSSGANVLTF. DNA for the CDR3: TGTGCCAGTAGTTGGGACAGCTCTGGGGCCAACGTCCTGACTTTC.

This chain connects TRBV5-4 to TRBJ2-5; the match to TRBD2 covers 11 bases. Losses at the gene ends were 3 bases for V and 5 bases for J; bases not matched to a gene: 9. This CDR3 region has 16 residues. Germline V gene lookup returns CDR1 SGHNT and CDR2 YYREEE (reference sequence). CDR3 in DNA: TGTGCCAGCAGCTCCGGCGGGACTAGCGGCCGGGAGACCCAGTACTTC. Translated: CASSSGGTSGRETQYF.

J is TRBJ2-5 and V is TRBV29-1; D tentatively reads TRBD1 or TRBD2 (5 bases each). This CDR3 contains 12 residues. The V and J ends lost 4 bases and 3 bases respectively, with 9 bases between them. CDR1 is SQVTM and CDR2 is ANQGSEA in the germline V gene. CDR3: CSVGQGEETQYF. The CDR3 nucleotides are TGCAGCGTTGGGCAGGGAGAAGAGACCCAGTACTTC.

This clone occurred once. The chain links TRBV28 to TRBJ2-7; perhaps TRBD2 as D (5 bases). V gave up 3 bases and J gave up 0 bases, with 6 bases separating them. Germline-derived CDR1 and CDR2 are MDHEN and SYDVKM. The CDR3 runs to 13 residues. The CDR3 DNA sequence: TGTGCCAGCAGTTTCGAGGGCTCCTACGAGCAGTACTTC. The encoded protein is CASSFEGSYEQYF.

In DNA form, the CDR3 reads TGTGCCAGCTCACCAAATAGCGGGAGGGGGTACGAGCAGTACTTC. As protein: CASSPNSGRGYEQYF. V is TRBV18 and J is TRBJ2-7, with 11 bases aligning to TRBD2. Trimming at V came to 2 bases and at J to 4 bases, leaving 4 bases not matched to a gene. Germline CDR1 is KGHSH and CDR2 is LQKENI. CDR3 size: 15 residues.

V and J are TRBV12-5 and TRBJ2-3; no definite D call. Germline loops: CDR1 LGHNT, CDR2 FRNRAP. This CDR3 comprises 13 residues. Trimming stripped 1 base from V and 6 bases from J, with 8 bases between. In DNA form, the CDR3 reads TGTGCTAGTGGTTTGGAAGTTAGGGATACGCAGTATTTT. Its protein product is CASGLEVRDTQYF.

The chain joins TRBV28 to TRBJ1-5; 7 bases align to TRBD1. Losses at the gene ends were 3 bases for V and 2 bases for J; bases not matched to a gene: 7. CDR1 and CDR2 (germline): MDHEN, SYDVKM. CDR3 length equals 16 residues. The chain's CDR3 is CASSFHRGGGNQPQHF. Written as DNA, the CDR3 is TGTGCCAGCAGTTTTCATCGAGGGGGCGGCAATCAGCCCCAGCATTTT.

V and J are TRBV7-9 and TRBJ1-3; D unresolved. CDR1 and CDR2 (germline): SEHNR, FQNEAQ (reference sequence). The CDR3 covers 16 residues. V was pared by 5 bases and J by 0 bases, with 14 bases between. CDR3 bases: TGTGCCAGCAGCCCCCGGGCCGTCCACTCTGGAAACACCATATATTTT. This encodes CASSPRAVHSGNTIYF.

The chain is built from TRBV2 and TRBJ1-6; D uncertain. CDR1 and CDR2 (germline): SNHLY, FYNNEI. V lost 7 bases to trimming and J lost 9 bases, with 10 bases between them. The CDR3 consists of 12 residues. CDR3 amino acids: CASTAEASPLHF. CDR3 DNA sequence: TGTGCCAGCACGGCAGAAGCTTCACCCCTCCACTTT.

V gene TRBV28 combines with J gene TRBJ1-5; D is uncertain. Trimming removed 1 base at V and 4 bases at J, with 5 bases between. CDR1 and CDR2 from the germline V gene are MDHEN and SYDVKM. The CDR3 contains 13 residues. The CDR3 here is CASSLSLNQPQHF. The CDR3 nucleotides are TGTGCCAGCAGTTTATCGCTAAATCAGCCCCAGCATTTT.